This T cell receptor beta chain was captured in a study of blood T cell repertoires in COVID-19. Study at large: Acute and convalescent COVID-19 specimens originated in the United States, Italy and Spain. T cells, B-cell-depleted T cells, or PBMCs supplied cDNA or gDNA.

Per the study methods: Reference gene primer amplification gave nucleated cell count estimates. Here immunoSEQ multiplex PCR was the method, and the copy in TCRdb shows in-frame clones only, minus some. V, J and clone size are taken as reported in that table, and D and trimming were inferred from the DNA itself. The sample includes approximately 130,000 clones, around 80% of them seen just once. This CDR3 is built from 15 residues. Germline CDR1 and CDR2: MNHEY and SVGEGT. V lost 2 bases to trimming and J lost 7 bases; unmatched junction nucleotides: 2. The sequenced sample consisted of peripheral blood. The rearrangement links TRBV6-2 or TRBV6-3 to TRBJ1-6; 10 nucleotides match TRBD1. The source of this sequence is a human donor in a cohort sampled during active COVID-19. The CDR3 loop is CASSYGQGGNSPLHF. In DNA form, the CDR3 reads TGTGCCAGCAGTTACGGACAGGGGGGAAATTCACCCCTCCACTTT.